This passage covers 21 T cell receptor beta chains from one sample sequenced in a study of sequential checkpoint blockade in melanoma. Indicated treatment: randomized to nivolumab then ipilimumab (arm A) or the reverse (arm B). Method: immunoSEQ multiplex PCR; TCRdb's copy keeps in-frame clones and lacks some. The table includes some 180 clones, 23% detected once. The sample was tumor tissue (inferred from file names), taken from a patient given nivolumab and ipilimumab in sequence. These receptors all stem from a human donor with melanoma.

This clone showed up just a few times. V is TRBV1 and J is TRBJ2-7; the D call of TRBD1 is as the table states it, not checked on the DNA. TRBV1 corresponds to a pseudogene. The length of the CDR3 is 15 residues. The CDR3, as DNA: TGCGCCAGCAGCCAAGACAGGGCGCAAACCTACGAGCAGTACTTC. Translation gives CASSQDRAQTYEQYF.

Sample share makes this clone large. V usage is TRBV7-5 and J usage is TRBJ1-1; the table names TRBD1, a call not compared with the DNA. TRBV7-5 is a known pseudogene. The length of the CDR3 is 16 residues. CDR3 sequence (DNA): TGTGCCAGCAGCTCAATCTCGACAGGGGAGAACACTGAAGCTTTCTTT. It codes for CASSSISTGENTEAFF.

By frequency in the sample, this clone is hyperexpanded (1% or more). V is TRBV6-8 and J is TRBJ2-1; D remains ambiguous. This CDR3 is built from 14 residues. Germline loops: CDR1 MNHGY, CDR2 SAAAGT. The V end lost 0 bases, the J end lost 1 base, and 4 bases lay between the germline ends. This CDR3 is CASSYSESYNEQFF. The CDR3 DNA sequence: TGTGCCAGCAGTTACTCCGAGTCCTACAATGAGCAGTTCTTC.

This clone has more than one count but fewer than ten. The rearrangement links TRBV6-8 to TRBJ1-5, with 7 positions matching TRBD1. Germline V gene sequence: CDR1 MNHGY, CDR2 SAAAGT. V was pared by 6 bases and J by 0 bases, with 5 bases of the junction left unmatched. There are 15 residues in the CDR3. As DNA, the CDR3 is TGTGCCAGCAGAGCTACAGGGGATAGCAATCAGCCCCAGCATTTT. It yields the protein CASRATGDSNQPQHF.

This rearrangement joins TRBV9 to TRBJ2-5; D ambiguous. This CDR3 is built from 15 residues. V was shortened by 5 bases and J by 4 bases, with 18 bases between the two germline ends. Germline V CDR1 and CDR2: SGDLS, YYNGEE. CDR3 in amino acids: CASSDNAAILETQYF. The CDR3 coding sequence is TGTGCCAGCAGTGACAATGCGGCTATTTTAGAGACCCAGTACTTC.

By share, this clone counts as hyperexpanded. The chain uses TRBV28 and TRBJ2-2, with 10 bases lining up with TRBD2. CDR1 and CDR2 from the germline V gene are MDHEN and SYDVKM. The ends lost 6 bases at V and 6 bases at J; junction bases unmatched: 13. This CDR3 contains 17 residues. This CDR3 is CASRTTSGSTPSGELFF. The DNA of the CDR3 is TGTGCCAGCAGGACGACTAGCGGGTCCACCCCCTCCGGGGAGCTGTTTTTT.

The J gene is TRBJ1-4, the V gene TRBV6-8; D unresolved. The CDR3 is 15 amino acids. V was clipped by 6 bases and J by 6 bases, with 17 bases between them. Germline loops: CDR1 MNHGY, CDR2 SAAAGT. The CDR3 sequence: CASSPQLGPHEKLFF. CDR3 nucleotide sequence: TGTGCCAGCAGCCCCCAATTAGGCCCTCATGAAAAACTGTTTTTT.

This clone was seen a handful of times. The chain carries TRBV6-8 and TRBJ1-5; tentative D call: TRBD1 (5 bases). Germline assignment: CDR1 MNHGY and CDR2 SAAAGT. V was trimmed by 5 bases and J by 5 bases, leaving 10 bases between them. This CDR3 is 13 amino acids long. The CDR3: CASSAQGDQPQHF. The CDR3 DNA is TGTGCCAGCAGTGCCCAAGGGGATCAGCCCCAGCATTTT.

DNA of the CDR3: TGTGCCAGCAGTTTAAAAGGGACAGGGAGGGGCACAGATACGCAGTATTTT. As protein: CASSLKGTGRGTDTQYF. The rearrangement links TRBV27 to TRBJ2-3, with TRBD1 matching 9 bases. Germline values: CDR1 MNHEY, CDR2 SMNVEV (reference sequence). V lost 2 bases, J lost 1 base, and 7 bases stayed unmatched. CDR3 length: 17 residues.

The chain couples TRBV19 to TRBJ2-7; no clear D. CDR1 LNHDA and CDR2 SQIVND come from the germline V gene (reference sequence). There are 13 residues in the CDR3. V was clipped by 5 bases and J by 5 bases, with 13 bases between them. CDR3 sequence reads: CASSPSRMDEQYF. The CDR3 region has the DNA TGTGCCAGTAGTCCCTCGCGCATGGACGAGCAGTACTTC. Using reference TRBV19 and TRBJ2-7 for the parts outside the CDR3, the full variable domain is DGGITQSPKYLFRKEGQNVTLSCEQNLNHDAMYWYRQDPGQGLRLIYYSQIVNDFQKGDIAEGYSVSREKKESFPLTVTSAQKNPTAFYLCASSPSRMDEQYFGPGTRLTVT.

V gene TRBV28 combines with J gene TRBJ2-3; tentatively, D is TRBD1 (6 bases). V lost 3 bases to trimming and J lost 2 bases, with 12 bases between them. Germline V gives CDR1 MDHEN, CDR2 SYDVKM. The CDR3 is made up of 15 amino acids. DNA of the CDR3: TGTGCCAGCAGTTTGGGGGCTACCTCCACAGATACGCAGTATTTT. Translated: CASSLGATSTDTQYF.

This clone appeared a few times. The V and J genes are TRBV11-3 and TRBJ2-1, with 8 bases aligning to TRBD2. This CDR3 has 15 amino acids. Germline trimming cut 5 bases from V and 11 bases from J; bases unmatched to any gene: 14. Germline CDR1 and CDR2: SGHNT and YENEEA. CDR3 region: CASSLHLTSARKQFF. For the CDR3, the DNA is TGTGCCAGCAGCCTGCATCTGACTAGCGCCCGAAAGCAGTTCTTC.

Judged by abundance, this clone is hyperexpanded. The chain uses TRBV14 and TRBJ1-1, with D unresolved. The CDR3 sequence is 10 residues long. Germline V gene lookup returns CDR1 SGHDN and CDR2 FVKESK. The germline V and J ends were trimmed by 4 bases and 8 bases, with 5 bases remaining between them. The CDR3 nucleotides are TGTGCCAGCAGCCGTGTAGAAGCTTTCTTT. Translation gives CASSRVEAFF.

The chain joins TRBV29-1 to TRBJ2-1, with D tentatively TRBD2 (7 bases). The germline V gene has CDR1 SQVTM and CDR2 ANQGSEA. The CDR3 loop spans 14 amino acids. V was pared by 6 bases and J by 6 bases, with 18 bases between. For the CDR3, the DNA is TGCAGCGTCGCTCGGGGGGCTGTCCCCAATGAGCAGTTCTTC. As protein: CSVARGAVPNEQFF.

The V call is TRBV9, the J call TRBJ2-2; D unclear. The CDR3 is made up of 13 amino acids. Trimming removed 0 bases from V and 4 bases from J, with 4 bases in between. Germline V CDR1 and CDR2: SGDLS, YYNGEE. This chain's CDR3 is CASSVDLTGELFF. The DNA for the CDR3 is TGTGCCAGCAGCGTAGATCTCACCGGGGAGCTGTTTTTT. Using reference TRBV9 and TRBJ2-2 for the parts outside the CDR3, the full variable domain is DSGVTQTPKHLITATGQRVTLRCSPRSGDLSVYWYQQSLDQGLQFLIQYYNGEERAKGNILERFSAQQFPDLHSELNLSSLELGDSALYFCASSVDLTGELFFGEGSRLTVL.

Only a few counts were recorded for this clone. This chain uses TRBV28 with TRBJ1-3, with TRBD1 matching 7 bases. The CDR3 is 16 residues long. V shed 3 bases and J 7 bases; nucleotides not matched to a gene: 12. Germline V gives CDR1 MDHEN, CDR2 SYDVKM. The CDR3 sequence is CASSFRGFVGGNTIYF. The CDR3 DNA sequence: TGTGCCAGCAGTTTCCGGGGTTTCGTAGGGGGCAACACCATATATTTT.

The gene calls are TRBV29-1 and TRBJ2-7, with TRBD1 as a possible D gene (5 bases). Germline V gives CDR1 SQVTM, CDR2 ANQGSEA. The CDR3 sequence is 14 residues long. Between the trimmed V and J ends, which lost 4 bases and 4 bases, there was a span of 17 bases. The CDR3 coding sequence is TGCAGCGTTGTCACTCGAAAGGGGTTATACGAGCAGTACTTC. Protein product: CSVVTRKGLYEQYF.

This clone counts as large. The chain links TRBV9 to TRBJ2-5, with D perhaps being TRBD1 or TRBD2 (5 bases each). Germline CDR1 is SGDLS and CDR2 is YYNGEE. There are 13 residues in the CDR3. The V and J ends lost 3 bases and 5 bases respectively, with 11 bases between them. The CDR3 spells CASSGAEGETQYF. The DNA for the CDR3 is TGTGCCAGCAGCGGAGCAGAGGGGGAGACCCAGTACTTC.

This clone counts as large. The chain employs TRBV11-3 and TRBJ1-1; 9 nucleotides agree with TRBD1. The CDR3 sequence is 15 residues long. CDR1 SGHNT and CDR2 YENEEA come from the germline V gene. The J segment lost 6 bases and the V segment lost 6 bases, leaving 11 bases of the junction unmatched. In DNA, the CDR3 is TGTGCCAGCAGAGAAGAACAGGGGGCTTGGCCTGAAGCTTTCTTT. Its translation: CASREEQGAWPEAFF.

The chain is built from TRBV19 and TRBJ1-5, with 9 nucleotides matching TRBD1. J lost 0 bases, V lost 8 bases, and 8 bases had no gene match. Germline V gene sequence: CDR1 LNHDA, CDR2 SQIVND (reference sequence). The CDR3 loop spans 16 amino acids. CDR3 loop: CASEPGTGNSNQPQHF. For the CDR3, the DNA is TGTGCCAGTGAACCCGGGACAGGGAATAGCAATCAGCCCCAGCATTTT.

The table lists this clone with a few counts. The V call is TRBV6-8, the J call TRBJ2-7; tentatively, D is TRBD2 (5 bases). This CDR3 is 13 amino acids long. With 5 bases removed from V and 5 bases from J, the gap between germline ends came to 13 bases. Germline CDR1 and CDR2: MNHGY and SAAAGT. The CDR3 DNA follows: TGTGCCAGCAGTCTAGCTCCGGGAAACGAGCAGTACTTC. Its translation is CASSLAPGNEQYF.